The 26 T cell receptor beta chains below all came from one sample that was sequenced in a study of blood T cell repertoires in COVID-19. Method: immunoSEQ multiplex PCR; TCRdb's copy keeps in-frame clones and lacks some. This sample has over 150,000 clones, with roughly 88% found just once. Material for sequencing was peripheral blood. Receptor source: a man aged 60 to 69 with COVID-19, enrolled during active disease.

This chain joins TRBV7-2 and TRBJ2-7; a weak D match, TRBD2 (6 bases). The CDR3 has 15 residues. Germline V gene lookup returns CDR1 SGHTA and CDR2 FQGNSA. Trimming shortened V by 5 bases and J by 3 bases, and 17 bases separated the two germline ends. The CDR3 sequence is CASSLRGSGSYEQYF. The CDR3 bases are TGTGCCAGCAGCCTACGGGGATCCGGGAGCTACGAGCAGTACTTC.

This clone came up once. The CDR3 DNA sequence: TGTGCCAGTAGTCGAGGGGACACCGCGAACACTGAAGCTTTCTTT. This encodes CASSRGDTANTEAFF. The rearrangement joins TRBV19 to TRBJ1-1, with a tentative D call TRBD1 (6 bases). The CDR3 contains 15 residues. Trimming shortened V by 5 bases and J by 1 base, and 14 bases separated the two germline ends. The germline gives CDR1 LNHDA, CDR2 SQIVND (reference sequence).

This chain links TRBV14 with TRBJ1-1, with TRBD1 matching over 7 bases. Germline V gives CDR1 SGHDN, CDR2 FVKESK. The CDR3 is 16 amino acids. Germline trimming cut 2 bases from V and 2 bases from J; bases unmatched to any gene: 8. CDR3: CASSQTGARFNTEAFF. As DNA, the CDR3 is TGTGCCAGCAGCCAAACAGGGGCCCGGTTTAACACTGAAGCTTTCTTT.

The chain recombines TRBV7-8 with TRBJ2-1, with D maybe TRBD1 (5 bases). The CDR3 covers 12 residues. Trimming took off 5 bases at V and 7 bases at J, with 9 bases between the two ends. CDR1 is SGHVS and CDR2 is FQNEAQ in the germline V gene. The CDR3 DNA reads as TGTGCCAGCAGCCCCACAGGAAATGAGCAGTTCTTC. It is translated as CASSPTGNEQFF. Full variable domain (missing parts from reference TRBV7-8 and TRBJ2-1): GAGVSQSPRYKVAKRGQDVALRCDPISGHVSLFWYQQALGQGPEFLTYFQNEAQLDKSGLPSDRFFAERPEGSVSTLKIQRTQQEDSAVYLCASSPTGNEQFFGPGTRLTVL.

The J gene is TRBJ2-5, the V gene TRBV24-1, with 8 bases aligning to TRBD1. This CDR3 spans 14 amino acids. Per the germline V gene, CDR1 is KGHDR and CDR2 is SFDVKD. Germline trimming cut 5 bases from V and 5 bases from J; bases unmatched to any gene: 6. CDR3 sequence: CATSVRGLEETQYF. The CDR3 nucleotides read TGTGCCACCAGTGTCAGGGGGCTTGAGGAGACCCAGTACTTC.

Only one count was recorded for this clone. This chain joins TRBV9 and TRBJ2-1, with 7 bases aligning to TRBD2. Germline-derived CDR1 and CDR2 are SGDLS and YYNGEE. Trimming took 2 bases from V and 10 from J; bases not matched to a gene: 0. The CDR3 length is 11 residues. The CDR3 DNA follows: TGTGCCAGCAGCGTCGGGGGGGAGCAGTTCTTC. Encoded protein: CASSVGGEQFF.

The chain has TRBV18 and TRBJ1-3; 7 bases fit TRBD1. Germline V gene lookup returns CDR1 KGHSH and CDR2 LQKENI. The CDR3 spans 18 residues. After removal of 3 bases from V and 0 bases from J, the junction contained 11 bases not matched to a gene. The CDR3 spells CASSPIVATGLSGNTIYF. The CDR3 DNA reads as TGTGCCAGCTCACCGATTGTAGCGACAGGGCTCTCTGGAAACACCATATATTTT.

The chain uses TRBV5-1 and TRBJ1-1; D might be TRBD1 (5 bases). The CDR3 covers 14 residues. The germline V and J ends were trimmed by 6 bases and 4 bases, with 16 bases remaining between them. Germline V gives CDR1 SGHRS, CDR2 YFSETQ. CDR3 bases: TGCGCCAGCACTGGGAACTCCGGGGGCACTGAAGCTTTCTTT. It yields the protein CASTGNSGGTEAFF.

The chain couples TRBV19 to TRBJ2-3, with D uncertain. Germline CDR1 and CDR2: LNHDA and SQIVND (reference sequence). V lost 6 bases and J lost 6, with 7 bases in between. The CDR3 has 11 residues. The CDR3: CASRQIDTQYF. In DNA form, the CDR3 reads TGTGCCAGTAGACAGATTGATACGCAGTATTTT.

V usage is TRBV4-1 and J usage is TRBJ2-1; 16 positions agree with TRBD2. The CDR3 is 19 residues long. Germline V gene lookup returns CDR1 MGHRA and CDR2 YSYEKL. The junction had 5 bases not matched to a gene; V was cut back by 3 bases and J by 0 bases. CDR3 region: CASSQGLAGGRSSYNEQFF. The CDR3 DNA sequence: TGCGCCAGCAGCCAGGGACTAGCGGGGGGGAGGAGCTCCTACAATGAGCAGTTCTTC.

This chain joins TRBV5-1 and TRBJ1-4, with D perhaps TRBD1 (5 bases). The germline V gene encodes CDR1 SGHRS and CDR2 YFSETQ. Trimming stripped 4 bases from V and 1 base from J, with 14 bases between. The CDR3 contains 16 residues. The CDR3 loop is CASSTGGAVTNEKLFF. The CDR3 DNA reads TGCGCCAGCAGCACCGGGGGTGCCGTAACTAATGAAAAACTGTTTTTT.

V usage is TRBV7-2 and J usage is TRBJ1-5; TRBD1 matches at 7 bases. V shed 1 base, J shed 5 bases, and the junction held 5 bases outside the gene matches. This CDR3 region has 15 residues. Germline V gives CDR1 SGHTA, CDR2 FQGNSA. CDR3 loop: CASSLGQGVDQPQHF. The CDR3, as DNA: TGTGCCAGCAGCTTAGGACAGGGAGTCGATCAGCCCCAGCATTTT.

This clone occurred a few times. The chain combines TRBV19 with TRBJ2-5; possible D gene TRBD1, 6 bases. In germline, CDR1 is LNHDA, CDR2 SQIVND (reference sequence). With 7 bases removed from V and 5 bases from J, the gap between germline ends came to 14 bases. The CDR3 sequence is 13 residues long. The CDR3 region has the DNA TGTGCCAGTAATAACCACAGGGATGAGACCCAGTACTTC. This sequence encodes CASNNHRDETQYF. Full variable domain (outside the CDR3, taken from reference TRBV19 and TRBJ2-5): DGGITQSPKYLFRKEGQNVTLSCEQNLNHDAMYWYRQDPGQGLRLIYYSQIVNDFQKGDIAEGYSVSREKKESFPLTVTSAQKNPTAFYLCASNNHRDETQYFGPGTRLLVL.

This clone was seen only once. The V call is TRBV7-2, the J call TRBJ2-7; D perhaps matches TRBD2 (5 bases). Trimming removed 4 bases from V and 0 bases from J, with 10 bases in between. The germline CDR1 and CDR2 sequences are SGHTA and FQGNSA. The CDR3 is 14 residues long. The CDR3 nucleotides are TGTGCCAGCAGCTATACTAGGGACTCCTACGAGCAGTACTTC. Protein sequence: CASSYTRDSYEQYF.

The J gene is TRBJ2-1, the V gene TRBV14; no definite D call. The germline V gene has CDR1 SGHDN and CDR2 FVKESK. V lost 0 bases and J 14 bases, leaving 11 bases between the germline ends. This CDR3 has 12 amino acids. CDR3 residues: CASSQDRLLKFF. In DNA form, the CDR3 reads TGTGCCAGCAGCCAAGATCGTCTTCTTAAGTTCTTC.

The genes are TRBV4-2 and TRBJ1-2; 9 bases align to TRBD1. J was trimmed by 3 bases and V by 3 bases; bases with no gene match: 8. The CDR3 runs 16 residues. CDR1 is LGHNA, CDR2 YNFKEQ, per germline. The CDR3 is CASSQGGTGRDYGYTF. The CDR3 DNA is TGTGCCAGCAGCCAGGGGGGGACAGGGAGGGACTATGGCTACACCTTC.

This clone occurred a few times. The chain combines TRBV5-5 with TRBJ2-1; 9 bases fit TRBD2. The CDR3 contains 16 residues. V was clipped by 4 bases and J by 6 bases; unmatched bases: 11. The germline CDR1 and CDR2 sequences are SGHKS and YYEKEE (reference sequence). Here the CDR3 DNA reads TGTGCCAGCAGCCCCCAGGGAGCGGGGGGCGTCAATGAGCAGTTCTTC. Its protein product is CASSPQGAGGVNEQFF.

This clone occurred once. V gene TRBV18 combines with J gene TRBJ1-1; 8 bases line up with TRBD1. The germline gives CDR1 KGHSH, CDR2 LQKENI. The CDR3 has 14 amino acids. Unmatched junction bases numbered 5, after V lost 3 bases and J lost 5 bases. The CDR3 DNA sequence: TGTGCCAGCTCACCCTCACAGGGGGAGACTGAAGCTTTCTTT. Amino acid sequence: CASSPSQGETEAFF.

The CDR3 is CASSVSGGRSNQPQHF. CDR3 sequence (DNA): TGTGCCAGTAGTGTTTCGGGGGGTCGCAGCAATCAGCCCCAGCATTTT. The V gene is TRBV19, the J gene TRBJ1-5; D may be TRBD1 (5 bases). Germline assignment: CDR1 LNHDA and CDR2 SQIVND (reference sequence). This CDR3 has 16 residues. Trimming removed 5 bases at V and 1 base at J, with 15 bases between.

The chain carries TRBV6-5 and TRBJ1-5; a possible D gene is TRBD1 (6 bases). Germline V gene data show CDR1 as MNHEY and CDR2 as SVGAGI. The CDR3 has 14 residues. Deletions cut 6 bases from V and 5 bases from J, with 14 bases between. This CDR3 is CASRSQGFDQPQHF. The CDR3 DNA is TGTGCCAGCAGGTCACAGGGTTTTGATCAGCCCCAGCATTTT.

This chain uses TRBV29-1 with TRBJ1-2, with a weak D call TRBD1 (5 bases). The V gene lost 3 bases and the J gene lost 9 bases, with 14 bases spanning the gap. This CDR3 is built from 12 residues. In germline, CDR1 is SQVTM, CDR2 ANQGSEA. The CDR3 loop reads CSVDARVSSYTF. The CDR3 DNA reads TGCAGCGTTGATGCCAGGGTCTCAAGCTACACCTTC.

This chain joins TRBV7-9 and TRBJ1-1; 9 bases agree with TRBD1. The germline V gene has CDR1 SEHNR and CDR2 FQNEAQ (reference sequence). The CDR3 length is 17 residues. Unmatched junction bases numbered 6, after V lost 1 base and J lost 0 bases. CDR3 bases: TGTGCCAGCAGCTTAGTGGGGACAGGGAGAATGAACACTGAAGCTTTCTTT. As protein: CASSLVGTGRMNTEAFF.

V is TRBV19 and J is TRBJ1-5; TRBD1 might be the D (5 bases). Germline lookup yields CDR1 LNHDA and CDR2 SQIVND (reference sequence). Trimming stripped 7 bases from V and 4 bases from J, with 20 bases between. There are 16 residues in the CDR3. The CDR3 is CASTSRGSPSNQPQHF. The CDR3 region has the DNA TGTGCCAGTACCTCTAGGGGTTCCCCGTCAAATCAGCCCCAGCATTTT.

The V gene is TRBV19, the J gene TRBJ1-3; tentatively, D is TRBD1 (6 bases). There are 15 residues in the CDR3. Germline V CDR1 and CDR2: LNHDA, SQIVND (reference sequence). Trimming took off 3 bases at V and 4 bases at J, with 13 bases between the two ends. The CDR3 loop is CASSIQGTAGNTIYF. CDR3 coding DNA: TGTGCCAGTAGTATCCAGGGGACGGCCGGAAACACCATATATTTT.

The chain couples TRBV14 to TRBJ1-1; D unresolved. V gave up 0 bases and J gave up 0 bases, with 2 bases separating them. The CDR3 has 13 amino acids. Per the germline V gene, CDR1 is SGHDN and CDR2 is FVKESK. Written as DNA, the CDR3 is TGTGCCAGCAGCCAAGACATGAACACTGAAGCTTTCTTT. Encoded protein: CASSQDMNTEAFF.

The CDR3 bases are TGTGCCAGCACACGGGACAGGCTGAGCTACACCTTC. Translating gives CASTRDRLSYTF. The chain is built from TRBV6-5 and TRBJ1-2; 8 nucleotides line up with TRBD1. The germline CDR1 and CDR2 sequences are MNHEY and SVGAGI. The CDR3 has 12 amino acids. The junction had 7 bases not matched to a gene; V was cut back by 7 bases and J by 9 bases.